These 8 T cell receptor beta chains were sequenced from one sample in a study of beta chain features in type 1 diabetes. Sequenced material consisted of expressed TCRB transcripts (all of the isolated RNA was reverse transcribed). Sequencing used immunoSEQ multiplex PCR; TCRdb keeps in-frame clones, though not all of them. The data hold some 100,000 clones, with almost 40% observed a single time. The sequenced sample consisted of stem cell memory CD4+ T cells from blood. The receptors shown here come from a woman younger than 30 in good health.

This chain connects TRBV11-2 to TRBJ1-5, with a weak D call TRBD1 (5 bases). This CDR3 has 16 amino acids. CDR1 and CDR2 from the germline V gene are SGHAT and FQNNGV. The V and J ends lost 2 bases and 3 bases respectively, with 14 bases between them. The CDR3 loop reads CASSLYRSGDNQPQHF. The CDR3 nucleotides read TGTGCCAGCAGCTTATATCGATCGGGGGACAATCAGCCCCAGCATTTT.

This clone has more than one count but fewer than ten. The chain has TRBV5-4 and TRBJ1-3; D is uncertain. V dropped 3 bases and J dropped 5 bases, with 18 bases sitting between them. The CDR3 length is 16 residues. In germline, CDR1 is SGHNT, CDR2 YYREEE (reference sequence). The CDR3 is CASSSTVPRFRNTIYF. The CDR3, as DNA: TGTGCCAGCAGCTCGACGGTCCCGAGGTTCAGAAACACCATATATTTT.

This clone was detected only a few times. The chain links TRBV27 to TRBJ2-1; 10 bases line up with TRBD2. CDR3 length: 17 amino acids. Germline assignment: CDR1 MNHEY and CDR2 SMNVEV (reference sequence). J gave up 4 bases and V 4 bases, and 10 bases lay outside the gene matches. CDR3 region: CASSSKLLAGEYNEQFF. The CDR3 DNA reads as TGTGCCAGCAGTTCCAAATTGCTAGCGGGAGAATACAATGAGCAGTTCTTC.

This rearrangement joins TRBV2 to TRBJ2-1; TRBD2 matches at 10 bases. In germline, CDR1 is SNHLY, CDR2 FYNNEI. The V and J ends lost 5 bases and 7 bases, in that order; junction bases with no gene match: 11. The CDR3 runs to 16 residues. This CDR3 is CASSRSLAGVRNEQFF. The CDR3, as DNA: TGTGCCAGCAGTCGATCTCTAGCGGGAGTTAGGAATGAGCAGTTCTTC.

CDR3 sequence reads: CASSQASKVYEQYF. CDR3 DNA sequence: TGCGCCAGCAGCCAAGCTAGTAAGGTCTACGAGCAGTACTTC. The rearrangement links TRBV4-1 to TRBJ2-7; D uncertain. CDR1 MGHRA and CDR2 YSYEKL come from the germline V gene. This CDR3 has 14 amino acids. With 1 base removed from V and 3 bases from J, the gap between germline ends came to 10 bases.

The V and J genes are TRBV2 and TRBJ2-4; D might be TRBD2 (6 bases). V dropped 5 bases and J dropped 6 bases, with 14 bases sitting between them. The CDR3 consists of 14 residues. Germline-derived CDR1 and CDR2 are SNHLY and FYNNEI. Written as DNA, the CDR3 is TGTGCCAGCAGTCCTGGACTAAGACTAAACATTCAGTACTTC. Translation: CASSPGLRLNIQYF.

Only a few counts were recorded for this clone. The chain carries TRBV7-9 and TRBJ1-5; a weak D match, TRBD1 (5 bases). In germline, CDR1 is SEHNR, CDR2 FQNEAQ (reference sequence). V lost 6 bases and J lost 0, with 12 bases in between. The CDR3 is 15 amino acids. CDR3 nucleotides: TGTGCCAGCAGTACAATTCAGGGTAGCAATCAGCCCCAGCATTTT. Amino acids: CASSTIQGSNQPQHF.

Only one count was recorded for this clone. The rearrangement links TRBV27 to TRBJ1-3; D unresolved. V was cut by 5 bases and J by 0 bases, with 5 bases left in between. The CDR3 runs to 13 residues. Germline CDR1 MNHEY, CDR2 SMNVEV (reference sequence). The CDR3 sequence is CASSPYSGNTIYF. The DNA for the CDR3 is TGTGCCAGCAGTCCCTACTCTGGAAACACCATATATTTT.